These 32 T cell receptor beta chains were sequenced from one sample in a study of cytomegalovirus exposure and HLA in healthy donors. The PCR ran on 60 Vbeta and 13 Jbeta primers. TCRdb's table, derived via immunoSEQ multiplex PCR, lists solely in-frame clones and lacks some. The table shows approximately 140,000 clones, with about 79% occurring only once. The sample consisted of PBMCs. These receptors originate from a male donor in good health and CMV-seronegative.

The chain has TRBV4-2 and TRBJ1-1; D uncertain. This CDR3 has 14 residues. The V end was cut by 7 bases, the J end by 1 base, with 13 bases between. The germline gives CDR1 LGHNA, CDR2 YNFKEQ. CDR3 coding DNA: TGTGCCAGCAAGTTGGAGAGGCAGAACACTGAAGCTTTCTTT. As protein: CASKLERQNTEAFF.

V is TRBV14 and J is TRBJ2-3; 9 bases match TRBD2. The CDR3 spans 16 residues. Germline CDR1 and CDR2: SGHDN and FVKESK. The V gene end was trimmed by 4 bases and the J gene end by 2 bases; junction bases not matched to a gene: 7. The CDR3 region is CASSPGTSFFTDTQYF. The CDR3 bases are TGTGCCAGCAGCCCCGGGACTAGCTTCTTCACAGATACGCAGTATTTT.

The rearrangement uses TRBV30 and TRBJ2-7, with D unclear. The V gene lost 3 bases and the J gene lost 2 bases, with 5 bases spanning the gap. Germline CDR1 and CDR2: GTSNPN and SVGIG (reference sequence). This CDR3 has 11 residues. CDR3 sequence reads: CAWSLPYEQYF. The CDR3 DNA reads TGTGCCTGGAGCCTCCCCTACGAGCAGTACTTC.

V usage is TRBV9 and J usage is TRBJ2-1; 9 bases are a match to TRBD2. The germline CDR1 and CDR2 sequences are SGDLS and YYNGEE. The CDR3 spans 17 residues. V was pared by 3 bases and J by 2 bases, with 9 bases of the junction left unmatched. The CDR3 DNA reads TGTGCCAGCAGCGGGTTACTAGCGGGCACACCCTACAATGAGCAGTTCTTC. It yields the protein CASSGLLAGTPYNEQFF.

The genes are TRBV28 and TRBJ2-6; possible D gene TRBD2, 6 bases. Deletions cut 1 base from V and 3 bases from J, with 10 bases between. CDR3 length: 16 residues. Germline assignment: CDR1 MDHEN and CDR2 SYDVKM. CDR3 in amino acids: CASSLSPGVGANVLTF. The CDR3 region has the DNA TGTGCCAGCAGTTTATCGCCGGGGGTTGGGGCCAACGTCCTGACTTTC.

The rearrangement links TRBV6-5 to TRBJ1-5, with D hard to call. CDR3 length: 13 residues. In germline, CDR1 is MNHEY, CDR2 SVGAGI. Trimming left V 4 bases short and J 4 bases short, with 8 bases between. CDR3 in amino acids: CASSFNSNQPQHF. The CDR3 DNA sequence: TGTGCCAGCAGTTTTAATAGTAATCAGCCCCAGCATTTT.

The chain couples TRBV19 to TRBJ1-1; D is undetermined. The germline V gene encodes CDR1 LNHDA and CDR2 SQIVND (reference sequence). The V gene lost 3 bases and the J gene lost 4 bases, with 15 bases spanning the gap. The CDR3 loop spans 15 amino acids. The CDR3 nucleotides are TGTGCCAGTAGTATGGGTCTCCGGGGAGGCACTGAAGCTTTCTTT. Protein: CASSMGLRGGTEAFF.

This clone came up once. The rearrangement links TRBV6-5 to TRBJ1-4; D is unclear. The V end lost 6 bases, the J end lost 0 bases, and 11 bases lay between the germline ends. Germline CDR1 is MNHEY and CDR2 is SVGAGI. The CDR3 runs to 15 residues. CDR3 residues: CASRPNSATNEKLFF. In nucleotides, the CDR3 is TGTGCCAGCAGGCCGAACAGTGCAACTAATGAAAAACTGTTTTTT.

V gene TRBV29-1 combines with J gene TRBJ2-1, with D perhaps TRBD1 (6 bases). This CDR3 spans 14 amino acids. Trimming stripped 4 bases from V and 7 bases from J, with 17 bases between. Germline CDR1 and CDR2: SQVTM and ANQGSEA. The CDR3 sequence is CSVAGTNIGNEQFF. In nucleotides, the CDR3 is TGCAGCGTTGCTGGGACAAATATAGGGAATGAGCAGTTCTTC.

The chain joins TRBV5-4 to TRBJ2-7; D perhaps matches TRBD2 (5 bases). V gave up 9 bases and J gave up 6 bases, with 16 bases separating them. The CDR3 is made up of 12 amino acids. Germline CDR1 is SGHNT and CDR2 is YYREEE (reference sequence). The CDR3 DNA follows: TGTGCCAACGGGGATCCCCGGGGCGAGCAGTACTTC. Protein: CANGDPRGEQYF.

The V call is TRBV11-3, the J call TRBJ2-1, with 9 nucleotides matching TRBD2. Germline trimming cut 5 bases from V and 8 bases from J; bases unmatched to any gene: 7. The CDR3 length is 14 residues. In germline, CDR1 is SGHNT, CDR2 YENEEA. CDR3 in amino acids: CASSVASGNYEQFF. The CDR3 nucleotides are TGTGCCAGCAGCGTCGCTAGCGGGAATTATGAGCAGTTCTTC.

The genes are TRBV5-4 and TRBJ2-7; TRBD2 matches 9 bases. V lost 4 bases and J lost 3; bases outside the gene matches: 8. The CDR3 has 15 amino acids. Germline assignment: CDR1 SGHNT and CDR2 YYREEE (reference sequence). The CDR3 nucleotides read TGTGCCAGCAGCCCGGGCGGGAGGGGAAACTACGAGCAGTACTTC. Translating gives CASSPGGRGNYEQYF.

This clone was seen a handful of times. The rearrangement links TRBV20-1 to TRBJ2-5; 9 positions agree with TRBD1. The V segment lost 6 bases and the J segment 4 bases; nucleotides outside the gene matches: 0. Germline-derived CDR1 and CDR2 are DFQATT and SNEGSKA (reference sequence). CDR3 size: 11 residues. CDR3 coding DNA: TGCAGTGCGGGACAGGGAGAGACCCAGTACTTC. This codes for CSAGQGETQYF.

The genes are TRBV27 and TRBJ2-1; 9 bases agree with TRBD1. CDR3 length equals 17 residues. The V segment lost 3 bases and the J segment 4 bases; nucleotides outside the gene matches: 10. Germline CDR1 and CDR2: MNHEY and SMNVEV (reference sequence). Here the CDR3 reads CASSFSLGDRGYNEQFF. The CDR3 coding sequence is TGTGCCAGCAGTTTCTCACTAGGAGACAGGGGGTACAATGAGCAGTTCTTC.

This clone was counted between two and nine times. The V call is TRBV7-3, the J call TRBJ1-1; D unresolved. Per the germline V gene, CDR1 is SGHTA and CDR2 is FQGTGA. V was cut by 5 bases and J by 4 bases, with 11 bases left in between. This CDR3 spans 13 amino acids. CDR3 protein: CASSPGVSTEAFF. The DNA of the CDR3 is TGTGCCAGCAGCCCCGGGGTTAGCACTGAAGCTTTCTTT.

This clone has more than one count but fewer than ten. A read error may produce the germline difference seen at one junction end. The genes are TRBV7-2 and TRBJ2-5, with TRBD2 matching 7 bases. CDR1 is SGHTA and CDR2 is FQGNSA in the germline V gene. The CDR3 is 16 residues long. DNA for the CDR3: TGTGCCAGCAGCCTAGCGGCGCTAGCGGAGCAAGAGACCCAGTACTTC. Translation: CASSLAALAEQETQYF.

The chain is built from TRBV30 and TRBJ2-1, with 16 bases that match TRBD2. The CDR3 loop spans 14 amino acids. Germline CDR1 GTSNPN, CDR2 SVGIG (reference sequence). V shed 3 bases and J 7 bases; nucleotides not matched to a gene: 0. CDR3: CAWRGLAGGNEQFF. In DNA form, the CDR3 reads TGTGCCTGGAGGGGACTAGCGGGGGGGAATGAGCAGTTCTTC.

V gene TRBV30 combines with J gene TRBJ1-2, with D maybe TRBD1 (6 bases). The CDR3 is made up of 14 amino acids. Germline V gene data show CDR1 as GTSNPN and CDR2 as SVGIG (reference sequence). V lost 4 bases, J lost 7 bases, and 19 bases lay in between. CDR3 residues: CAWIYRDVTPGYTF. The CDR3 bases are TGTGCCTGGATTTACAGGGATGTTACACCTGGCTACACCTTC.

V and J are TRBV7-9 and TRBJ1-2, with D perhaps matching TRBD1 (6 bases). Germline CDR1 is SEHNR and CDR2 is FQNEAQ (reference sequence). V was trimmed by 0 bases and J by 4 bases, leaving 9 bases between them. This CDR3 spans 14 amino acids. In DNA form, the CDR3 reads TGTGCCAGCAGCTTAGCCCTGGACAGCTATGGCTACACCTTC. Amino acids: CASSLALDSYGYTF.

V gene TRBV7-9 combines with J gene TRBJ1-1; the D is unclear. CDR3 length: 15 residues. The V gene's germline CDR1 is SEHNR and CDR2 FQNEAQ (reference sequence). With 4 bases removed from V and 5 bases from J, the gap between germline ends came to 17 bases. The CDR3 nucleotides are TGTGCCAGCAGCTCCACCCGCCCGACTGAAACTGAAGCTTTCTTT. Its translation: CASSSTRPTETEAFF.

CDR3 sequence reads: CASSPSGTREYEQYF. CDR3 in DNA: TGTGCCAGCTCACCGAGCGGGACGAGGGAGTACGAGCAGTACTTC. The chain employs TRBV18 and TRBJ2-7, with TRBD2 matching over 7 bases. The V gene's germline CDR1 is KGHSH and CDR2 LQKENI. V shed 3 bases, J shed 4 bases, and the junction held 9 bases outside the gene matches. The CDR3 is made up of 15 amino acids.

V is TRBV6-5 and J is TRBJ1-6; D is perhaps TRBD1 (5 bases). The CDR3 has 14 residues. In germline, CDR1 is MNHEY, CDR2 SVGAGI. Between the trimmed V and J ends, which lost 1 base and 14 bases, there was a span of 15 bases. CDR3 in amino acids: CASSYLAGHRALHF. As DNA, the CDR3 is TGTGCCAGCAGTTACTTGGCAGGGCATAGAGCCCTCCACTTT.

This clone was counted a single time. The rearrangement joins TRBV6-5 to TRBJ1-2; D might be TRBD1 (5 bases). The CDR3 covers 14 residues. Per germline, CDR1 MNHEY and CDR2 SVGAGI. Between the trimmed V and J ends, which lost 1 base and 6 bases, there was a span of 12 bases. The CDR3 loop reads CASSYFGGRNGYTF. In DNA form, the CDR3 reads TGTGCCAGCAGTTACTTCGGGGGTAGAAATGGCTACACCTTC.

The sample holds one count of this clone. This chain links TRBV12-5 with TRBJ2-3, with D perhaps TRBD2 (5 bases). The CDR3 sequence is 17 residues long. V was clipped by 1 base and J by 10 bases, with 24 bases between them. The germline gives CDR1 LGHNT, CDR2 FRNRAP. CDR3 DNA sequence: TGTGCTAGTGGTTTGGGAACCTCGGGAAAAGATAAGGAACCGCAGTATTTT. Translation: CASGLGTSGKDKEPQYF.

The chain carries TRBV7-9 and TRBJ2-7; D unresolved. Trimming removed 5 bases at V and 4 bases at J, with 6 bases between. Germline CDR1 is SEHNR and CDR2 is FQNEAQ (reference sequence). The CDR3 extends over 11 amino acids. This chain's CDR3 is CASSREYEQYF. CDR3 nucleotide sequence: TGTGCCAGCAGCAGAGAGTACGAGCAGTACTTC.

CDR3 region: CATRDRGRHEQYF. CDR3 nucleotide sequence: TGTGCCACGCGGGACAGGGGTCGTCACGAGCAGTACTTC. The chain recombines TRBV10-3 with TRBJ2-7; 10 nucleotides agree with TRBD1. The CDR3 runs 13 residues. V lost 10 bases and J lost 5; bases outside the gene matches: 8. In germline, CDR1 is ENHRY, CDR2 SYGVKD.

The rearrangement joins TRBV27 to TRBJ1-4; no firm D call. The germline V gene has CDR1 MNHEY and CDR2 SMNVEV (reference sequence). With 3 bases removed from V and 7 bases from J, the gap between germline ends came to 15 bases. This CDR3 is 15 amino acids long. CDR3 DNA: TGTGCCAGCAGTTTTTCGGGAAGTCCGGCTGAAAAACTGTTTTTT. Amino acid sequence: CASSFSGSPAEKLFF.

This clone was recorded once. The chain combines TRBV29-1 with TRBJ2-3; a possible D gene is TRBD1 (6 bases). CDR1 and CDR2 (germline): SQVTM, ANQGSEA. The CDR3 has 13 residues. With 4 bases removed from V and 2 bases from J, the gap between germline ends came to 10 bases. CDR3 sequence (DNA): TGCAGCGTTGGGACAGCCTACACAGATACGCAGTATTTT. Its translation is CSVGTAYTDTQYF.

The chain's CDR3 is CASSESAGVDEQYF. Written as DNA, the CDR3 is TGCGCCAGCAGTGAGTCAGCGGGAGTGGACGAGCAGTACTTC. The chain couples TRBV10-1 to TRBJ2-7; 8 nucleotides agree with TRBD2. The germline V gene encodes CDR1 WNHNN and CDR2 SYGVQD (reference sequence). The CDR3 spans 14 residues. After removal of 0 bases from V and 5 bases from J, the junction contained 3 bases not matched to a gene.

The rearrangement uses TRBV7-3 and TRBJ1-2, with a possible D match to TRBD1 (5 bases). Trimming pared 5 bases from V and 6 bases from J, leaving 19 bases between. This CDR3 has 15 amino acids. The V gene's germline CDR1 is SGHTA and CDR2 FQGTGA. The CDR3 loop reads CASSRRAPQADGYTF. In DNA form, the CDR3 reads TGTGCCAGCAGCCGTCGGGCCCCACAGGCGGATGGCTACACCTTC.

V gene TRBV27 combines with J gene TRBJ1-4; 10 bases agree with TRBD1. The CDR3 covers 14 residues. Germline CDR1 MNHEY, CDR2 SMNVEV (reference sequence). The trim removed 7 bases at V and 8 bases at J, leaving 7 bases unmatched. The CDR3 is CASKRLGQGEKLFF. CDR3 DNA: TGTGCCAGCAAGCGGCTGGGACAGGGGGAAAAACTGTTTTTT.

The chain has TRBV11-2 and TRBJ1-1; the D is unclear. V was clipped by 3 bases and J by 0 bases, with 8 bases between them. Germline V gene lookup returns CDR1 SGHAT and CDR2 FQNNGV. CDR3 length: 14 residues. The CDR3 DNA follows: TGTGCCAGCAGCTTTGTACAGCTGAACACTGAAGCTTTCTTT. This gives the protein CASSFVQLNTEAFF. The full variable domain, its missing parts supplied by reference TRBV11-2 and TRBJ1-1, is EAGVAQSPRYKIIEKRQSVAFWCNPISGHATLYWYQQILGQGPKLLIQFQNNGVVDDSQLPKDRFSAERLKGVDSTLKIQPAKLEDSAVYLCASSFVQLNTEAFFGQGTRLTVV.